This T cell receptor beta chain is from a study of blood T cells in healthy people across ages. The CDR3 is 13 residues long. V was trimmed by 3 bases and J by 3 bases, leaving 8 bases between them. CDR1 and CDR2 from the germline V gene are SGHTA and FQGNSA. This clonotype occurred many times. The authors ran a second PCR of 7 to 11 cycles using a sample-barcoded 5' primer and a J-beta primer mix. TCRdb re-analysed the 5' RACE reads in MiXCR, keeping a single row per CDR3 protein. The table lists 1.5 million to 2 million distinct CDR3 sequences, roughly 32% of them singletons. The sample comprised blood. The sequence came from a woman in her twenties or thirties in good health. The V gene is TRBV7-2, the J gene TRBJ2-5, with a possible D match to TRBD1 (5 bases). CDR3 nucleotide sequence: TGTGCCAGCAGCTTGTTCAGGGAAGAGACCCAGTACTTC. Protein sequence: CASSLFREETQYF.